This T cell receptor beta chain appears in the sequencing data of a study of shared clonotypes between healthy human individuals. The assay was carried out at the deep level. Every subset's genomic DNA went evenly onto several immunoSEQ plates. Assay used: immunoSEQ multiplex PCR; TCRdb lists only in-frame clones, some missing. The sample holds roughly 2 million clones; 90% to 95% are singletons and the top ten take more than 0.1%. CDR3 length: 13 residues. Trimming shortened V by 11 bases and J by 9 bases, and 20 bases separated the two germline ends. The V gene's germline CDR1 is MNHNS and CDR2 SASEGT.

What was sequenced was naive CD4+ T cells sorted from blood. Specified subset: CD45RA+ positively selected. This chain links TRBV6-1 with TRBJ2-1; the D gene could be TRBD1 or TRBD2 (5 bases each). This TCR was sampled from a man aged 18 to 30 in good health. The CDR3 DNA follows: TGTGCCCACTCTAGGGACCCTCCGGTTGAGCAGTTCTTC. Residues: CAHSRDPPVEQFF.